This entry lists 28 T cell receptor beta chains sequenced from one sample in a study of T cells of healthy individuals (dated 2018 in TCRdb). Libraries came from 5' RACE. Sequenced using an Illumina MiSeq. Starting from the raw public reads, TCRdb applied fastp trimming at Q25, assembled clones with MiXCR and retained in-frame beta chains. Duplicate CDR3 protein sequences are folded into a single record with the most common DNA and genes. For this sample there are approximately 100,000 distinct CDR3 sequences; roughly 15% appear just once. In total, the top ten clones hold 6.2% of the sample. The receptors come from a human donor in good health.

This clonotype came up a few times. In DNA form, the CDR3 reads TGTGCCAGCTCAAAGAGTTTCAATCAGCCCCAGCATTTT. The encoded protein is CASSKSFNQPQHF. V and J are TRBV27 and TRBJ1-5; no reliable D call. This CDR3 spans 13 amino acids. Germline values: CDR1 MNHEY, CDR2 SMNVEV (reference sequence). Trimming removed 8 bases at V and 3 bases at J, with 11 bases between.

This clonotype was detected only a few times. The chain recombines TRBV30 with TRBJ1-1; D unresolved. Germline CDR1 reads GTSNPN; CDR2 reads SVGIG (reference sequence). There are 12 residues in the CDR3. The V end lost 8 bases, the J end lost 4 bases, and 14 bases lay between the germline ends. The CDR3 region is CALIRGPTEAFF. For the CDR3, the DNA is TGTGCCCTTATCCGGGGTCCCACTGAAGCTTTCTTT.

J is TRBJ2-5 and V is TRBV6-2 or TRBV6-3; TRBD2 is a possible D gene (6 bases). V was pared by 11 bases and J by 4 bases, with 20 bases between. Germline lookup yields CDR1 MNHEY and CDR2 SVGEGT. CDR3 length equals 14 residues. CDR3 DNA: TGTGCCGCCGAGAAGGACTACTCGGGAGAGACCCAGTACTTC. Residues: CAAEKDYSGETQYF.

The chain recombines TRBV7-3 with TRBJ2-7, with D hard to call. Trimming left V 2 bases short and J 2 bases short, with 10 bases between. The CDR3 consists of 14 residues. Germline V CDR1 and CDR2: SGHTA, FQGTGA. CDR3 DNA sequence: TGTGCCAGCAGCTTAGGTCCACAACCCTACGAGCAGTACTTC. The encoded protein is CASSLGPQPYEQYF.

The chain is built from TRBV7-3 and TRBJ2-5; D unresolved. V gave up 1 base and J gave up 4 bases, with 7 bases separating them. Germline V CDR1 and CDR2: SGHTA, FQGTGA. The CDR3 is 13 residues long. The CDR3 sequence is CASSLSLGETQYF. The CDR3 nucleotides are TGTGCCAGCAGCTTAAGTTTGGGAGAGACCCAGTACTTC.

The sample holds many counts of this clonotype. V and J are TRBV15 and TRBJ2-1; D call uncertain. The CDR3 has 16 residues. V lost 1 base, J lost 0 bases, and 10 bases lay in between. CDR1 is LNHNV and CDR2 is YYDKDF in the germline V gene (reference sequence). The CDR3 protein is CATSRAGHNSYNEQFF. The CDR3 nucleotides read TGTGCCACCAGCAGAGCCGGGCATAACTCCTACAATGAGCAGTTCTTC.

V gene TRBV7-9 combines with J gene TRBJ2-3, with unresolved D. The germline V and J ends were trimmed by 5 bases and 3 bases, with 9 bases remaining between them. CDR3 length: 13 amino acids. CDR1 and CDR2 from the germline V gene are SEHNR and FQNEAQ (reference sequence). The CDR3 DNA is TGTGCCAGCAGCACGACTCCTACAGATACGCAGTATTTT. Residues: CASSTTPTDTQYF. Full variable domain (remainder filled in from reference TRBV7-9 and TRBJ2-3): DTGVSQNPRHKITKRGQNVTFRCDPISEHNRLYWYRQTLGQGPEFLTYFQNEAQLEKSRLLSDRFSAERPKGSFSTLEIQRTEQGDSAMYLCASSTTPTDTQYFGPGTRLTVL.

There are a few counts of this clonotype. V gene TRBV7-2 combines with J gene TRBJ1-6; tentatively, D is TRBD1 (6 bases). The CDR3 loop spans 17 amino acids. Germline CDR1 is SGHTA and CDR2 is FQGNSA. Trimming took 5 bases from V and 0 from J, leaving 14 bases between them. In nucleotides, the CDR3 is TGTGCCAGCAGCACGCCAGGGGCCAGCTCCTATAATTCACCCCTCCACTTT. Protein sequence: CASSTPGASSYNSPLHF. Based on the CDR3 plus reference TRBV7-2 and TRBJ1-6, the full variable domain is GAGVSQSPSNKVTEKGKDVELRCDPISGHTALYWYRQSLGQGLEFLIYFQGNSAPDKSGLPSDRFSAERTGGSVSTLTIQRTQQEDSAVYLCASSTPGASSYNSPLHFGNGTRLTVT.

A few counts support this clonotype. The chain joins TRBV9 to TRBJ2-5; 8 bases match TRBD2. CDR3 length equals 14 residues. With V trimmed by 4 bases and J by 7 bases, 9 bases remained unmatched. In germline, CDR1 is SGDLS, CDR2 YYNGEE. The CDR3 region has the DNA TGTGCCAGCAGCTTAGCGGGACCCCCCGGGACCCAGTACTTC. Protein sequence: CASSLAGPPGTQYF.

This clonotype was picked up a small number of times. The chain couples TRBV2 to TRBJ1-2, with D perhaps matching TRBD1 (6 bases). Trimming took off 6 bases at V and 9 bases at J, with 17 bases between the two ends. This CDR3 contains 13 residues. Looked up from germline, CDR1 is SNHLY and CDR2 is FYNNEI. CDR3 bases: TGTGCCAGCAGCCAAGACAGGCGTAGCAGCTACACCTTC. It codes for CASSQDRRSSYTF.

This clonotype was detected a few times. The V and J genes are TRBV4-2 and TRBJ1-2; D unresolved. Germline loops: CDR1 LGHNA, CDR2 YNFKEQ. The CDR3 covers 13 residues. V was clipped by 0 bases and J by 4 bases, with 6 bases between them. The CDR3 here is CASSQEALYGYTF. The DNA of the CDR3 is TGTGCCAGCAGCCAAGAAGCCCTCTATGGCTACACCTTC.

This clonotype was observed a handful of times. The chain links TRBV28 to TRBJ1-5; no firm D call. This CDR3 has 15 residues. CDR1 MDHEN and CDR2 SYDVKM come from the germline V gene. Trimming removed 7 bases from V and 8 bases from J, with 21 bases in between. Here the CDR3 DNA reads TGTGCCAGCACGAACGTGCGGGCTCACCAAAAGCCCCAGCATTTT. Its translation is CASTNVRAHQKPQHF.

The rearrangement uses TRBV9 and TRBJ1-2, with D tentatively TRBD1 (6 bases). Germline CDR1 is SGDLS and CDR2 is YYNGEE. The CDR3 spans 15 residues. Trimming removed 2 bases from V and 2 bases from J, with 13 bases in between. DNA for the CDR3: TGTGCCAGCAGCGTTTCCGGGACACCAAACTATGGCTACACCTTC. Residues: CASSVSGTPNYGYTF.

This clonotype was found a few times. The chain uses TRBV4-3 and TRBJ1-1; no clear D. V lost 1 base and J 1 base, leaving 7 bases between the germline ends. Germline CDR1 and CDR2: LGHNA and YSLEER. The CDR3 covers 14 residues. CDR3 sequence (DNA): TGCGCCAGCAGCCAAGTCGTCAGGAACACTGAAGCTTTCTTT. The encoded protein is CASSQVVRNTEAFF.

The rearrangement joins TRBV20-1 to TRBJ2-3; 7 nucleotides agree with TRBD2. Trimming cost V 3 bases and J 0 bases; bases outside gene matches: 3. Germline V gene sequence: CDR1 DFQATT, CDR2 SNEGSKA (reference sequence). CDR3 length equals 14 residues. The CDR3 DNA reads TGCAGTGCTAGCGGGACTACTAGCACAGATACGCAGTATTTT. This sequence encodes CSASGTTSTDTQYF.

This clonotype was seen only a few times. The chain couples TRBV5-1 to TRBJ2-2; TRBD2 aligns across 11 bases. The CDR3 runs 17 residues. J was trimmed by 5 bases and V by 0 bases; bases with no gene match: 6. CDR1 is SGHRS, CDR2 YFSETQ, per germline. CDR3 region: CASSLGVLAGGTGELFF. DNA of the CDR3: TGCGCCAGCAGCTTGGGAGTGCTAGCGGGAGGAACCGGGGAGCTGTTTTTT.

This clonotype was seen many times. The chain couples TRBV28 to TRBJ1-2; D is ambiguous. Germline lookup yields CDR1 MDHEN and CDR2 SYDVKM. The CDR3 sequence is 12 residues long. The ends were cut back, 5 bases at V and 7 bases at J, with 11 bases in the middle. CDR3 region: CASSVGGSGYTF. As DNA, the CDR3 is TGTGCCAGCAGTGTAGGAGGGAGTGGCTACACCTTC.

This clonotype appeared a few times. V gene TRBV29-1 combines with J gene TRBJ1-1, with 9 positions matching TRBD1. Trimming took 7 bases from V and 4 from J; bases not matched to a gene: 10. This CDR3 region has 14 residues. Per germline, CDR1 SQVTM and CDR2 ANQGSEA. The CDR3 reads CSGYDRGVSTEAFF. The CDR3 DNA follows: TGCAGCGGCTATGACAGGGGGGTTTCCACTGAAGCTTTCTTT.

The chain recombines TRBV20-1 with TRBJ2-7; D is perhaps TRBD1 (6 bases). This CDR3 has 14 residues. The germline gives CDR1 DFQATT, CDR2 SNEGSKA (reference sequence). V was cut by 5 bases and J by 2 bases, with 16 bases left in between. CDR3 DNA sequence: TGCAGTGCTGCCACAGGGCGCTTACCCTACGAGCAGTACTTC. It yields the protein CSAATGRLPYEQYF.

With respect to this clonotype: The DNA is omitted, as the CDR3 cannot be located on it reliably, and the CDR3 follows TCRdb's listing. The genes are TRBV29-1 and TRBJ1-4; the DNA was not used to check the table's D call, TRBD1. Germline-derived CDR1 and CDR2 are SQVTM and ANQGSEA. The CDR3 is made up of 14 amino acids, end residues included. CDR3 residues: CSVGPGSWGEKLFF.

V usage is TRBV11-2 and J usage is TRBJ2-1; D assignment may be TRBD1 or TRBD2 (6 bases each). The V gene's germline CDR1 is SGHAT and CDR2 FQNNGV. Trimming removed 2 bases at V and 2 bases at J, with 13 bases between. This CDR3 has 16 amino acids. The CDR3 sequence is CASSLLRGRTYNEQFF. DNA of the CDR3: TGTGCCAGCAGCTTATTAAGGGGGAGGACCTACAATGAGCAGTTCTTC.

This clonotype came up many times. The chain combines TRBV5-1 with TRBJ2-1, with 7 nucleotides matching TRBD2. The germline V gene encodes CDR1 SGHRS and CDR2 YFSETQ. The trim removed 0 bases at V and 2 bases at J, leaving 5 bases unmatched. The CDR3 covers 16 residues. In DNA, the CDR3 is TGCGCCAGCAGCTTGGAATTGGGAGGGGCCTACAATGAGCAGTTCTTC. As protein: CASSLELGGAYNEQFF.

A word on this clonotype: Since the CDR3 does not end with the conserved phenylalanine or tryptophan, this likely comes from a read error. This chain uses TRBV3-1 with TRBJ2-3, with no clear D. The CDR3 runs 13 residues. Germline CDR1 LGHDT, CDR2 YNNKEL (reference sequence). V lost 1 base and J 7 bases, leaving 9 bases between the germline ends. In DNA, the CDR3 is TGTGCCAGCAGCCAAGTATCCGGAAATACGCAGTATTTG. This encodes CASSQVSGNTQYL.

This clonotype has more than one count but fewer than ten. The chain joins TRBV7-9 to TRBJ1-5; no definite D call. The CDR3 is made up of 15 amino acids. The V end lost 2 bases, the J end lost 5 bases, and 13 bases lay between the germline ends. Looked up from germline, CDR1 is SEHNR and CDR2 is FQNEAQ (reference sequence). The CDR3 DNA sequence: TGTGCCAGCAGCTTAATGGGGAGTGGCGATCAGCCCCAGCATTTT. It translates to CASSLMGSGDQPQHF.

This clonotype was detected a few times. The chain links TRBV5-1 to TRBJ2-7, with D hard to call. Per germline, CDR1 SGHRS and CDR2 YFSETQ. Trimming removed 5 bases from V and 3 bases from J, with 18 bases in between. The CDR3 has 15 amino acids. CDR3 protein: CASSSSSGRNYEQYF. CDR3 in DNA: TGCGCCAGCAGTTCATCATCTGGGCGCAACTACGAGCAGTACTTC. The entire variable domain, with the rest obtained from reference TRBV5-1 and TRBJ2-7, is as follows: KAGVTQTPRYLIKTRGQQVTLSCSPISGHRSVSWYQQTPGQGLQFLFEYFSETQRNKGNFPGRFSGRQFSNSRSEMNVSTLELGDSALYLCASSSSSGRNYEQYFGPGTRLTVT.

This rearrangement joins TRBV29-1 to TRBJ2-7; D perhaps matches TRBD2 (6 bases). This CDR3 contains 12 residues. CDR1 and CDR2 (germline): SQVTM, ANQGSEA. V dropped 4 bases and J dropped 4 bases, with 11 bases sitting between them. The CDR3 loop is CSVAGSRYEQYF. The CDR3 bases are TGCAGCGTTGCCGGGAGTCGATACGAGCAGTACTTC.

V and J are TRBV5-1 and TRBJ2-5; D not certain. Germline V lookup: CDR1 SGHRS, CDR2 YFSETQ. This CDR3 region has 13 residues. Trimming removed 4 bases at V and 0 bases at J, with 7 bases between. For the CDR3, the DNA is TGCGCCAGCAGCGTGACCGACCAAGAGACCCAGTACTTC. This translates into CASSVTDQETQYF.

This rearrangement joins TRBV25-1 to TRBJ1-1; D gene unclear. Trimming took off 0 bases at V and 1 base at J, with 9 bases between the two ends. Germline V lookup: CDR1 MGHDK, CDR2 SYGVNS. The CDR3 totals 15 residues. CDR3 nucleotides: TGTGCCAGCAGTGAATACCCGTCACGGAACACTGAAGCTTTCTTT. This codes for CASSEYPSRNTEAFF. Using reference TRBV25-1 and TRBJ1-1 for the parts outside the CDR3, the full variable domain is EADIYQTPRYLVIGTGKKITLECSQTMGHDKMYWYQQDPGMELHLIHYSYGVNSTEKGDLSSESTVSRIRTEHFPLTLESARPSHTSQYLCASSEYPSRNTEAFFGQGTRLTVV.